One and the same sample provided the 27 T cell receptor beta chains below, sequenced in a study of blood T cell repertoires in COVID-19. Using immunoSEQ multiplex PCR, the repertoire was profiled, and TCRdb retains in-frame clones only, with some absent. The sample comprises some 350,000 clones, 85% to 90% of which are singletons, and roughly 1% rests with the top ten. Sequencing was done on a sample of PBMCs or T cells enriched from blood (not recorded which). The receptors come from a man in his late teens or twenties who had recovered from COVID-19.

J is TRBJ1-5 and V is TRBV12-5; 10 nucleotides align to TRBD1. Per the germline V gene, CDR1 is LGHNT and CDR2 is FRNRAP. CDR3 length: 16 amino acids. V lost 7 bases to trimming and J lost 6 bases; unmatched junction nucleotides: 12. For the CDR3, the DNA is TGTGCTAGTGTTCGACAGGGGGCTGGGTCGGGTCAGCCCCAGCATTTT. It encodes CASVRQGAGSGQPQHF. The variable domain in full, completed from reference TRBV12-5 and TRBJ1-5, reads DARVTQTPRHKVTEMGQEVTMRCQPILGHNTVFWYRQTMMQGLELLAYFRNRAPLDDSGMPKDRFSAEMPDATLATLKIQPSEPRDSAVYFCASVRQGAGSGQPQHFGDGTRLSIL.

This chain uses TRBV7-6 with TRBJ2-3; TRBD2 matches 12 bases. Trimming at V came to 2 bases and at J to 0 bases, leaving 9 bases not matched to a gene. The CDR3 spans 19 residues. Germline CDR1 and CDR2: SGHVS and FNYEAQ. The CDR3 coding sequence is TGTGCCAGCAGCTTAACGCTAGCGGGAGGGCCAGCGAGCACAGATACGCAGTATTTT. Translation gives CASSLTLAGGPASTDTQYF.

J is TRBJ1-3 and V is TRBV27; no firm D call. The CDR3 has 13 residues. V lost 8 bases and J lost 7, with 15 bases in between. The germline gives CDR1 MNHEY, CDR2 SMNVEV (reference sequence). CDR3 protein: CASGRPDLNTIYF. In DNA, the CDR3 is TGTGCCAGCGGAAGGCCAGACTTGAACACCATATATTTT.

The genes are TRBV6-2 or TRBV6-3 and TRBJ2-7; TRBD1 matches at 9 bases. The CDR3 has 16 residues. J gave up 6 bases and V 0 bases, and 9 bases lay outside the gene matches. Germline V gene sequence: CDR1 MNHEY, CDR2 SVGEGT. CDR3 nucleotide sequence: TGTGCCAGCAGTTACTCGACGGGACAGGGATTGATCGAGCAGTACTTC. Protein: CASSYSTGQGLIEQYF.

V gene TRBV18 combines with J gene TRBJ2-3; D not resolved. The CDR3 sequence is 15 residues long. Germline V gene lookup returns CDR1 KGHSH and CDR2 LQKENI. Between the trimmed V and J ends, which lost 6 bases and 0 bases, there was a span of 13 bases. The CDR3 DNA reads as TGTGCCAGCTCTCCGTACATAGCTAGCACAGATACGCAGTATTTT. As protein: CASSPYIASTDTQYF.

The rearrangement uses TRBV2 and TRBJ2-5; 11 nucleotides agree with TRBD2. CDR1 and CDR2 (germline): SNHLY, FYNNEI. There are 16 residues in the CDR3. V lost 5 bases and J lost 4; bases outside the gene matches: 9. The CDR3 here is CASSPSLAGGRETQYF. The CDR3 nucleotides are TGTGCCAGCAGTCCGAGTTTAGCGGGAGGGCGAGAGACCCAGTACTTC.

The CDR3 reads CASSEDRVPSSGANVLTF. The CDR3 DNA reads as TGTGCCAGCAGTGAAGACAGGGTTCCCTCTTCCGGGGCCAACGTCCTGACTTTC. The rearrangement links TRBV28 to TRBJ2-6; 7 nucleotides agree with TRBD1. The ends lost 5 bases at V and 4 bases at J; junction bases unmatched: 14. Germline V gene sequence: CDR1 MDHEN, CDR2 SYDVKM. The CDR3 totals 18 residues.

The chain couples TRBV9 to TRBJ2-1; 9 positions match TRBD2. The CDR3 covers 15 residues. Germline V gene data show CDR1 as SGDLS and CDR2 as YYNGEE. V was clipped by 4 bases and J by 7 bases; unmatched bases: 9. For the CDR3, the DNA is TGTGCCAGCAGCTCCATTGGGACTAGCATAAATGAGCAGTTCTTC. It translates to CASSSIGTSINEQFF.

V and J are TRBV6-1 and TRBJ1-5; D is undetermined. Germline loops: CDR1 MNHNS, CDR2 SASEGT. The germline V and J ends were trimmed by 0 bases and 4 bases, with 13 bases remaining between them. This CDR3 is built from 16 residues. In nucleotides, the CDR3 is TGTGCCAGCAGTGAAGCGCGGTCTCAACTTAATCAGCCCCAGCATTTT. Protein product: CASSEARSQLNQPQHF.

The chain is built from TRBV9 and TRBJ1-1; TRBD1 is a possible D gene (6 bases). V was trimmed by 0 bases and J by 3 bases, leaving 6 bases between them. The CDR3 length is 13 residues. Germline V gene lookup returns CDR1 SGDLS and CDR2 YYNGEE. The CDR3, as DNA: TGTGCCAGCAGCGTAGGACAGGACACTGAAGCTTTCTTT. Its protein is CASSVGQDTEAFF.

This sequence joins TRBV6-5 and TRBJ1-6; the match to TRBD1 covers 8 bases. The V and J ends lost 6 bases and 7 bases, in that order; junction bases with no gene match: 8. The CDR3 runs to 15 residues. Germline CDR1 reads MNHEY; CDR2 reads SVGAGI. CDR3 nucleotides: TGTGCCAGCAGCGGAAATGGACAGGGAAATTCACCCCTCCACTTT. Protein: CASSGNGQGNSPLHF.

The chain employs TRBV2 and TRBJ2-7, with 10 bases fitting TRBD1. V lost 5 bases, J lost 6 bases, and 7 bases stayed unmatched. This CDR3 is built from 14 residues. CDR1 is SNHLY, CDR2 FYNNEI, per germline. CDR3 protein: CASSLDRGRPEQYF. CDR3 coding DNA: TGTGCCAGCAGTCTAGACAGGGGGCGACCCGAGCAGTACTTC.

V usage is TRBV13 and J usage is TRBJ2-7; the match to TRBD1 covers 7 bases. The junction had 5 bases not matched to a gene; V was cut back by 6 bases and J by 0 bases. The CDR3 extends over 14 amino acids. Per the germline V gene, CDR1 is PRHDT and CDR2 is FYEKMQ (reference sequence). The CDR3 DNA reads TGTGCCAGCAGGGCGAAGGGGGCCTCCTACGAGCAGTACTTC. This gives the protein CASRAKGASYEQYF. The variable domain in full, with the rest retrieved from reference TRBV13 and TRBJ2-7, is AAGVIQSPRHLIKEKRETATLKCYPIPRHDTVYWYQQGPGQDPQFLISFYEKMQSDKGSIPDRFSAQQFSDYHSELNMSSLELGDSALYFCASRAKGASYEQYFGPGTRLTVT.

The chain combines TRBV7-2 with TRBJ1-6; 7 positions match TRBD1. The V segment lost 2 bases and the J segment 10 bases; nucleotides outside the gene matches: 5. The germline V gene has CDR1 SGHTA and CDR2 FQGNSA. This CDR3 has 14 residues. CDR3 coding DNA: TGTGCCAGCAGCTTAAGACAGGGCCGGTCACCCCTCCACTTT. It specifies CASSLRQGRSPLHF.

This rearrangement joins TRBV5-1 to TRBJ1-5; TRBD1 aligns across 10 bases. V shed 3 bases, J shed 7 bases, and the junction held 4 bases outside the gene matches. The germline V gene has CDR1 SGHRS and CDR2 YFSETQ. The CDR3 is 14 residues long. The CDR3 reads CASSSGQGGQPQHF. The CDR3 DNA sequence: TGCGCCAGCAGCTCAGGACAGGGGGGACAGCCCCAGCATTTT.

This clone is a singleton in its sample. The V and J genes are TRBV7-3 and TRBJ2-1; TRBD2 is a possible D gene (5 bases). Germline CDR1 reads SGHTA; CDR2 reads FQGTGA. CDR3 length: 15 amino acids. With 7 bases removed from V and 3 bases from J, the gap between germline ends came to 16 bases. CDR3 DNA sequence: TGTGCCAGCACCCCCCAAGGAGACTACTACAATGAGCAGTTCTTC. Encoded protein: CASTPQGDYYNEQFF.

The chain links TRBV18 to TRBJ2-2; no clear D. V shed 5 bases and J shed 3 bases, with 10 bases lying between them. Germline assignment: CDR1 KGHSH and CDR2 LQKENI. The CDR3 spans 14 residues. CDR3 DNA: TGTGCCAGCTCATCCCCACAATACACCGGGGAGCTGTTTTTT. Protein: CASSSPQYTGELFF.

This chain connects TRBV2 to TRBJ1-4; perhaps TRBD1 as D (5 bases). V was cut by 8 bases and J by 5 bases, with 21 bases left in between. CDR1 is SNHLY and CDR2 is FYNNEI in the germline V gene. The CDR3 has 16 residues. CDR3 nucleotides: TGTGCCAGCTGCGGGGCCTCGCCTCCGGGAAATGAAAAACTGTTTTTT. As protein: CASCGASPPGNEKLFF.

The chain recombines TRBV7-9 with TRBJ2-7; 12 bases match TRBD2. CDR3 length equals 15 residues. The germline V gene has CDR1 SEHNR and CDR2 FQNEAQ (reference sequence). V gave up 5 bases and J gave up 2 bases; unmatched junction bases: 4. The CDR3 bases are TGTGCCAGCAGCGCGACTAGCGGGAGAACCTACGAGCAGTACTTC. This encodes CASSATSGRTYEQYF.

This clone has only one observation. The chain couples TRBV28 to TRBJ1-1; D ambiguous. V gave up 5 bases and J gave up 10 bases, with 8 bases separating them. Germline assignment: CDR1 MDHEN and CDR2 SYDVKM. CDR3 length: 10 amino acids. CDR3 loop: CASSRVTAFF. CDR3 nucleotides: TGTGCCAGCAGTCGGGTGACAGCTTTCTTT.

V is TRBV10-1 and J is TRBJ2-3; 13 nucleotides line up with TRBD2. Germline trimming cut 0 bases from V and 3 bases from J; bases unmatched to any gene: 6. CDR1 WNHNN and CDR2 SYGVQD come from the germline V gene (reference sequence). This CDR3 is 18 amino acids long. CDR3 residues: CASSESATSGGATDTQYF. The CDR3 coding sequence is TGCGCCAGCAGTGAGTCAGCAACTAGCGGGGGGGCTACAGATACGCAGTATTTT.

The chain carries TRBV6-4 and TRBJ1-5, with D possibly matching TRBD1 (6 bases). From germline, CDR1 is MRHNA and CDR2 SNTAGT. V was trimmed by 6 bases and J by 6 bases, leaving 15 bases between them. This CDR3 spans 14 amino acids. CDR3: CASSTGGAGQPQHF. DNA for the CDR3: TGTGCCAGCAGCACCGGGGGGGCAGGTCAGCCCCAGCATTTT.

The rearrangement uses TRBV7-3 and TRBJ1-6; D is unclear. V lost 2 bases and J lost 10, with 12 bases in between. The CDR3 length is 14 residues. CDR1 is SGHTA and CDR2 is FQGTGA in the germline V gene. The CDR3 coding sequence is TGTGCCAGCAGCTTAGGAGGGTCTGGATCACCCCTCCACTTT. This sequence encodes CASSLGGSGSPLHF.

This chain uses TRBV15 with TRBJ2-5, with 7 bases matching TRBD2. Trimming removed 5 bases from V and 4 bases from J; junction bases left unmatched: 7. The CDR3 consists of 14 residues. CDR1 is LNHNV and CDR2 is YYDKDF in the germline V gene (reference sequence). CDR3 sequence reads: CATSGGEGPETQYF. CDR3 DNA sequence: TGTGCCACCAGCGGAGGGGAGGGCCCAGAGACCCAGTACTTC.

The J gene is TRBJ2-5, the V gene TRBV28; 10 nucleotides agree with TRBD2. J gave up 3 bases and V 7 bases, and 8 bases lay outside the gene matches. Germline-derived CDR1 and CDR2 are MDHEN and SYDVKM. The CDR3 extends over 15 amino acids. The CDR3 DNA sequence: TGTGCCAGCACCCTAGCGGGAGCGGGGAAAGAGACCCAGTACTTC. The encoded protein is CASTLAGAGKETQYF.

Here the CDR3 reads CASSLKSQDRTYSGNTIYF. The DNA of the CDR3 is TGTGCCAGCAGCTTAAAGTCTCAGGACAGGACATACTCTGGAAACACCATATATTTT. The V gene is TRBV7-7, the J gene TRBJ1-3; the match to TRBD1 covers 7 bases. CDR3 size: 19 residues. The V gene's germline CDR1 is SSHAT and CDR2 FNYEAQ (reference sequence). The ends lost 2 bases at V and 0 bases at J; junction bases unmatched: 13.

V is TRBV5-5 and J is TRBJ1-3; 7 nucleotides line up with TRBD1. Trimming at V came to 4 bases and at J to 8 bases, leaving 9 bases not matched to a gene. Looked up from germline, CDR1 is SGHKS and CDR2 is YYEKEE (reference sequence). The CDR3 sequence is 14 residues long. CDR3 amino acids: CASSPGGIRDTIYF. In DNA form, the CDR3 reads TGTGCCAGCAGCCCAGGGGGTATAAGGGACACCATATATTTT.